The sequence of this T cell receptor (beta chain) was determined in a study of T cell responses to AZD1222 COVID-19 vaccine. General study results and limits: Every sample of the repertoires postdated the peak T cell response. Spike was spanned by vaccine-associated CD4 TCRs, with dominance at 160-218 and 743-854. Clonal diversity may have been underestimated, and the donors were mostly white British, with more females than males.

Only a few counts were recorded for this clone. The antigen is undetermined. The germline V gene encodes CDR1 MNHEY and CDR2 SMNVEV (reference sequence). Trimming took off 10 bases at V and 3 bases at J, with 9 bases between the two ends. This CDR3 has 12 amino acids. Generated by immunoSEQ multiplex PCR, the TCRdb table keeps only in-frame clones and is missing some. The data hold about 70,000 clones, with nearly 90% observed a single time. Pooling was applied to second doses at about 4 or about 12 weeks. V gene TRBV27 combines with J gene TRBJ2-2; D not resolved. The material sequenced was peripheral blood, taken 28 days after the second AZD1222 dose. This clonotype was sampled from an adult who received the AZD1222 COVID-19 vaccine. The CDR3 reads CATIDHTGELFF. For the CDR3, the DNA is TGTGCCACCATAGATCACACCGGGGAGCTGTTTTTT.